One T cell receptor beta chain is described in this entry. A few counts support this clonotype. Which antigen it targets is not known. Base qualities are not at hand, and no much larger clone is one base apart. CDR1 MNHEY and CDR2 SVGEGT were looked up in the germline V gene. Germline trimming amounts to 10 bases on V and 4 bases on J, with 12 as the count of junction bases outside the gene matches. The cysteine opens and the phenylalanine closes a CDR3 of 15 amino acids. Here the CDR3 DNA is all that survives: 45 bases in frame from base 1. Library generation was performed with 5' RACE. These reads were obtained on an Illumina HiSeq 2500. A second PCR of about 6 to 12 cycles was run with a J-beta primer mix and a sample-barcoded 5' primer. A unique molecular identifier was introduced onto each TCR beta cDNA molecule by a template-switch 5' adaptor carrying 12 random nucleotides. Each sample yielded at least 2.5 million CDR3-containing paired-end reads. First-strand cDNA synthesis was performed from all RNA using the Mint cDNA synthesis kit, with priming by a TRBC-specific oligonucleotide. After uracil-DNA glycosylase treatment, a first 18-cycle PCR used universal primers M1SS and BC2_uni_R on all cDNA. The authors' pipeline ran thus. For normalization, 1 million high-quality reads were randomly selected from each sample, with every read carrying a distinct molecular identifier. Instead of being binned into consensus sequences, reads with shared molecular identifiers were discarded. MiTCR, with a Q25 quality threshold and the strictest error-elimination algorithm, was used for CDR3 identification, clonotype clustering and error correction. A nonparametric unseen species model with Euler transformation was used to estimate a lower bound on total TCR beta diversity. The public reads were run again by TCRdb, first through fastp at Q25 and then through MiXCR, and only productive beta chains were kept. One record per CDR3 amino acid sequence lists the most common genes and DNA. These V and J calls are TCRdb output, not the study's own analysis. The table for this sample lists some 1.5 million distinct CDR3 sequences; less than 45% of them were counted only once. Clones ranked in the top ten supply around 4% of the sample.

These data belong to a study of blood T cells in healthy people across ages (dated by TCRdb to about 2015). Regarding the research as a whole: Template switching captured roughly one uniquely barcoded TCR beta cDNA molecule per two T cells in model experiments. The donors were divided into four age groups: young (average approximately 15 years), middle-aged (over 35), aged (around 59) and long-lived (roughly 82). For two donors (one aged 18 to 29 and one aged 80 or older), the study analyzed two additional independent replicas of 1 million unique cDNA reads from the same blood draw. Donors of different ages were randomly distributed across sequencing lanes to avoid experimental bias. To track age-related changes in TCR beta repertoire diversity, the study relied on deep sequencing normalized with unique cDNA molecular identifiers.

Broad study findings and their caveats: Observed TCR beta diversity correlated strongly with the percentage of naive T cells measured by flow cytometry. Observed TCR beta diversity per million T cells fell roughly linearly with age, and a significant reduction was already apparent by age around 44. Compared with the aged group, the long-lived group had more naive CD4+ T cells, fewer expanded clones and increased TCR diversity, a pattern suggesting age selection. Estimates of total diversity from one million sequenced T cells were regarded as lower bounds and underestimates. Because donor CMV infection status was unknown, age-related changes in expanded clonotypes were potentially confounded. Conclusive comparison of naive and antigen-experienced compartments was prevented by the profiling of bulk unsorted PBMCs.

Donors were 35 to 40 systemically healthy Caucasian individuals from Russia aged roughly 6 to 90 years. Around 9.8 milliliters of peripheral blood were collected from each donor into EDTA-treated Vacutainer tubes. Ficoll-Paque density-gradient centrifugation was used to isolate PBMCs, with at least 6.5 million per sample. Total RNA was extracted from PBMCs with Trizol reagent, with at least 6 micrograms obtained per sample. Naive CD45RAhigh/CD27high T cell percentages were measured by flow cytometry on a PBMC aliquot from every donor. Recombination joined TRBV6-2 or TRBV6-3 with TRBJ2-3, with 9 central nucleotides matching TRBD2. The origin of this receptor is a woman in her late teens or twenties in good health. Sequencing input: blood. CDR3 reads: CATREDSGSPDTQYF. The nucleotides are TGTGCCACCAGGGAAGATAGCGGGAGCCCAGATACGCAGTATTTT.